The following is a TCR beta chain sequence with its context. The germline gives CDR1 SQVTM, CDR2 ANQGSEA. Trimming took 3 bases from V and 8 from J, leaving 31 bases between them. CDR3 length: 18 residues. This specimen comes from a study of blood T cell repertoires in COVID-19. Background on the study: There were acute and convalescent COVID-19 samples, and they came from the United States, Italy and Spain. In each case, the material was cDNA or gDNA derived from T cells, B-cell-depleted T cells, or PBMCs.

As handled by the study authors: Estimation of nucleated cell counts relied on the amplification of reference gene primers. Clones were sequenced by immunoSEQ multiplex PCR, and TCRdb holds only the in-frame ones, with some missing. That table furnishes V, J and clone size, whereas the DNA furnished D and trimming. Counted here are a few hundred thousand clones, roughly 84% occurring once; the ten biggest clones make up about 1.5%. The chain carries TRBV29-1 and TRBJ1-1, with D possibly being TRBD1 (5 bases). The sequencing sample was made of peripheral blood. The receptor comes from a woman aged 35 to 49 who had recovered from COVID-19. The CDR3 loop reads CSVEGRGGGVALEGEAFF. CDR3 DNA sequence: TGCAGCGTTGAGGGGAGAGGTGGAGGGGTCGCCCTGGAGGGAGAAGCTTTCTTT.